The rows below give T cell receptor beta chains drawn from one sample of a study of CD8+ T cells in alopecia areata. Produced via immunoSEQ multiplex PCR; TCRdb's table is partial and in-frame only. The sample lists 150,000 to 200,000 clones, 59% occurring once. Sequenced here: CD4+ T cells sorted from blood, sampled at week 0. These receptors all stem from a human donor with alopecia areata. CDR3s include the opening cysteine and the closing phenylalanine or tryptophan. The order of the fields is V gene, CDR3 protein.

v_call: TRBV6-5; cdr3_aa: CASTQGQVYGYTF
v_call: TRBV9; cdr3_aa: CASSVGTVRETQYF
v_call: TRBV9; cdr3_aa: CASNRDPKNEQFF
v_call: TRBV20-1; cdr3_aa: CSARTSNEQFF
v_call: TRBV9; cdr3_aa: CASSAGSGGGISSYEQYF
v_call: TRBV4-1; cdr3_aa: CASRGGEYGYTF
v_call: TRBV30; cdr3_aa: CACGYSGLPSRNTQYF
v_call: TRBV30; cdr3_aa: CAWSRDTQYF
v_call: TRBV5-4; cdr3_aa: CASSLNSGTGAYNEQFF
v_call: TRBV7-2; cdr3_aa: CASSSRAGTYEQYF
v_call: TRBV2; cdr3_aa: CASSEVTSGSSSQFF
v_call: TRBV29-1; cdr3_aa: CSATDRNTGELFF
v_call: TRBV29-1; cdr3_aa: CSVGQGLGGYEQYF
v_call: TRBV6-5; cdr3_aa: CASSPTDNYGYTF
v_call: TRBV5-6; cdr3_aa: CASSLWGLNTGELFF
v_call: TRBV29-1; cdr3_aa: CSVAGVFRAGNTDTQYF
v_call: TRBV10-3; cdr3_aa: CAISLGLNTEAFF
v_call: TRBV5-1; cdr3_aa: CASSGGRVYTGELFF
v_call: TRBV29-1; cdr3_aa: CSVARPLNTEAFF
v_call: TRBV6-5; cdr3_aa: CASLKNTEAFF
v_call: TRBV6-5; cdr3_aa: CASTAGTGQYF
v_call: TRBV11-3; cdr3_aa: CASSSPYSGAGINEQFF
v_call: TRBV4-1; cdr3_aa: CASSLSNTGQGATSPLHF
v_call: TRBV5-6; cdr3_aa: CASSLGSVKSYTF
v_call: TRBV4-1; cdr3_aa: CASSYQYFADTQYF
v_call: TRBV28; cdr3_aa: CASTPDSYYEQYF
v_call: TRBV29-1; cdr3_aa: CSVAGTSGGETQYF
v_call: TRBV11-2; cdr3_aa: CASSSTGAYGYTF
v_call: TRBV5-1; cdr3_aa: CASSLNLPGEYGYTF
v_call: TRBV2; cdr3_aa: CASSEALPQAASGNTIYF
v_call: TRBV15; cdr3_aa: CATSRGGGEYQETQYF
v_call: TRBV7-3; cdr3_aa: CASSLFPKGAGDTEAFF
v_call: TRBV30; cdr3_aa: CAWSVRGRGRLNSPLHF
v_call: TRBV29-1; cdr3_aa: CSAERSSYNEQFF
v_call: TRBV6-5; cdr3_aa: CASSETGGEAFF
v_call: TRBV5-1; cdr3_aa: CASSPEAVYEQYF
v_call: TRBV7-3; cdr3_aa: CASSLTGAGELFF
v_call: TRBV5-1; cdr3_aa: CASSLPPPGVFNYGYTF
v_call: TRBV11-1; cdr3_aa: CASSGDRAGKNIQYF
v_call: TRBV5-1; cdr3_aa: CASSRGRELFF
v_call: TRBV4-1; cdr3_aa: CASSQGQGTENEQFF
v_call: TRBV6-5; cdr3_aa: CASSYSRGGNQPQHF
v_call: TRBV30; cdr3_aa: CAWSVLRVFGTWARETQYF
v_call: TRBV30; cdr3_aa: CAWRSEGSNTEAFF
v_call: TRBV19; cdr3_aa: CASSVHGLMNTEAFF
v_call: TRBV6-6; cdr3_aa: CASRGQGITNEQFF
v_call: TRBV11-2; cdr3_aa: CASSLDPEGATDTQYF
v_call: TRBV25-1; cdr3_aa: CASSVRTGIGNTIYF
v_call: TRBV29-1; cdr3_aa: CSILGTGSGEQYF
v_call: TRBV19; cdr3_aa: CASKNPEQETQYF